This T cell receptor beta chain emerged from a study of blood T cell repertoires in COVID-19 (dated by TCRdb to the early 2020s). Concerning the study at large: Samples covering the acute and convalescent phases of COVID-19 were provided by collaborators in the United States, Italy and Spain. The material from the prospective study consisted of cDNA or gDNA derived from T cells, B-cell-depleted T cells, or PBMCs. Where available, HLA class I and class II types were obtained from metadata supplied by the sample provider rather than from assay-based typing. Deeply sampled blood TCRbeta repertoires from subjects exposed to, actively infected with, or recovered from COVID-19 were included in the dataset. The repertoires were released in a freely available public database intended as a resource for research on the immune response to SARS-CoV-2. A de-identified subject ID, COVID-19 status, age in years and sex were almost always included in the sample metadata. The samples were drawn from two sources: the first 160 participants of the ongoing ImmuneRACE study, and 1,000 to 1,500 subjects contributed by 6 global collaborators.

What the authors observed across the whole study: The quantity of clinical and demographic metadata differed by source and by participant and was supplied without curation.

Participants in the prospective study were aged roughly 18 to 89 years, lived in 24 United States geographic areas, and enrolled through a virtual design. Cohort assignment in the prospective study relied on participant-reported clinical history from a screening survey and a study questionnaire. Recovered participants in ImmuneRACE Cohort 3 were defined by two consecutive negative NP/OP PCR tests, clearance by a healthcare professional, or resolution of symptoms. Each participant in the prospective study had whole blood, serum and a nasopharyngeal or oropharyngeal swab collected by mobile phlebotomists. Additional blood draws and questionnaires over an approximately 2-month period could optionally be provided by prospective study participants. Prospective study blood samples were shipped either frozen or at room temperature before DNA extraction. V ends up 5 bases short and J 5 bases short, with an unmatched junction base count of 5. The CDR3 goes from the cysteine to the phenylalanine over 15 residues. Solely the CDR3 DNA is kept, with 45 bases framed from the first base. The CDR1 and CDR2 encoded by the germline V gene are SGHTA and FQGNSA.

TCRbeta CDR3 regions were amplified from genomic DNA by means of the immunoSEQ Assay, a bias-controlled multiplex PCR. As for the original processing: The number of nucleated cells in each sample was estimated by amplification of reference gene primers within the assay. To quantify the absolute abundance of each unique TCRbeta CDR3 rearrangement, sequence reads were collapsed and filtered. For each sample, productive Simpson clonality was calculated by taking the square root of Simpson's diversity index across productive rearrangements. The immuneACCESS repertoire file appears here via TCRdb, limited to in-frame rearrangements. These files lack a portion of the clones; in checked studies, under half of the deficit traces to unresolved V genes, and the cause of the others is not known. The D gene and trimming were derived from the DNA, and the V and J assignments and clone size from that table. The sample table records over 140,000 clones; nearly 80% of these occur just once. The top ten clones comprise 2.5% to 3% of the sample.

In its sample, this clone was seen a few times. Its antigen is still unknown. No base-level quality is on record; no much larger clone is a single base apart. The sample taken for sequencing was PBMCs or T cells enriched from blood (not recorded which). The rearrangement joined TRBV7-2 to TRBJ1-5; TRBD1 agrees with 11 junctional bases. This receptor was identified in a woman in her 50s who had recovered from COVID-19. The DNA is TGTGCCAGCAGCCCAGGACAGGGGGCGCATCAGCCCCAGCATTTT. The encoded protein is CASSPGQGAHQPQHF.